These 22 T cell receptor beta chains came from one sample sequenced in a study of cytomegalovirus exposure and HLA in healthy donors. PCR employed 60 Vbeta and 13 Jbeta primers. Sequencing used immunoSEQ multiplex PCR; TCRdb keeps in-frame clones, though not all of them. Of approximately 170,000 clones listed, just over 75% are singletons. Sequenced material: PBMCs. The receptors stem from a man in his forties in good health and CMV-seronegative.

The V and J genes are TRBV10-3 and TRBJ2-3; 12 nucleotides align to TRBD2. Per germline, CDR1 ENHRY and CDR2 SYGVKD. The V and J ends lost 4 bases and 3 bases, in that order; junction bases with no gene match: 8. The CDR3 runs to 17 residues. The DNA for the CDR3 is TGTGCCATCAGTGCAGCCCTAGCGGGAGGGCCAACAGATACGCAGTATTTT. It encodes CAISAALAGGPTDTQYF.

This chain connects TRBV29-1 to TRBJ2-1, with 7 nucleotides matching TRBD1. The CDR3 has 11 residues. The germline V gene has CDR1 SQVTM and CDR2 ANQGSEA. V gave up 6 bases and J gave up 14 bases; unmatched junction bases: 10. CDR3 sequence (DNA): TGCAGCGTACCCACAGGGGATGGGGAGTTCTTC. It encodes CSVPTGDGEFF.

The table lists this clone with a count of one. This chain links TRBV27 with TRBJ2-7; tentatively, D is TRBD2 (6 bases). The CDR3 has 16 amino acids. V lost 0 bases to trimming and J lost 7 bases, with 19 bases between them. CDR1 and CDR2 (germline): MNHEY, SMNVEV (reference sequence). CDR3 sequence (DNA): TGTGCCAGCAGTTTATCGGCGGGGACGGGAGTGTGGGAGCAGTACTTC. Residues: CASSLSAGTGVWEQYF.

V gene TRBV9 combines with J gene TRBJ2-1, with TRBD2 matching 8 bases. Germline V gene data show CDR1 as SGDLS and CDR2 as YYNGEE. CDR3 size: 15 residues. The junction had 5 bases not matched to a gene; V was cut back by 0 bases and J by 6 bases. For the CDR3, the DNA is TGTGCCAGCAGCGTAGCACTAGCGGAGTCCAATGAGCAGTTCTTC. Translated: CASSVALAESNEQFF.

V is TRBV2 and J is TRBJ2-3, with 7 bases that match TRBD2. Germline lookup yields CDR1 SNHLY and CDR2 FYNNEI. The CDR3 extends over 15 amino acids. J lost 2 bases, V lost 8 bases, and 10 bases had no gene match. Here the CDR3 reads CASGGGLVFTDTQYF. The CDR3 nucleotides are TGTGCCAGCGGGGGAGGACTAGTATTCACAGATACGCAGTATTTT.

The chain is built from TRBV11-2 and TRBJ1-2; 10 positions agree with TRBD1. The trim removed 4 bases at V and 4 bases at J, leaving 12 bases unmatched. Germline values: CDR1 SGHAT, CDR2 FQNNGV. The CDR3 loop spans 17 amino acids. In DNA form, the CDR3 reads TGTGCCAGCAGCTACGGGACAGGGGTAGGGAGTAGCTATGGCTACACCTTC. It encodes CASSYGTGVGSSYGYTF.

V usage is TRBV7-8 and J usage is TRBJ2-6, with 7 bases fitting TRBD1. The germline gives CDR1 SGHVS, CDR2 FQNEAQ. The CDR3 is 16 amino acids. Trimming took 5 bases from V and 0 from J; bases not matched to a gene: 4. The CDR3 sequence is CASSPRQGSGANVLTF. The CDR3 DNA reads as TGTGCCAGCAGCCCCCGACAGGGCTCTGGGGCCAACGTCCTGACTTTC.

V gene TRBV29-1 combines with J gene TRBJ1-3, with 7 bases lining up with TRBD1. The CDR3 has 13 residues. Trimming cost V 5 bases and J 2 bases; bases outside gene matches: 3. Germline values: CDR1 SQVTM, CDR2 ANQGSEA. The CDR3 reads CSVNGQAGNTIYF. The CDR3 region has the DNA TGCAGCGTTAACGGACAGGCTGGAAACACCATATATTTT.

CDR3 protein: CASSLDGGEQYV. CDR3 coding DNA: TGTGCCAGCAGCTTAGATGGGGGCGAGCAGTACGTC. The chain joins TRBV11-2 to TRBJ2-7; possibly TRBD1 or TRBD2 for D (5 bases each). This CDR3 is built from 12 residues. Between the trimmed V and J ends, which lost 0 bases and 6 bases, there was a span of 6 bases. Germline V gives CDR1 SGHAT, CDR2 FQNNGV.

The V gene is TRBV9, the J gene TRBJ2-7; D perhaps matches TRBD2 (5 bases). In germline, CDR1 is SGDLS, CDR2 YYNGEE. The CDR3 is made up of 17 amino acids. V lost 0 bases and J 3 bases, leaving 19 bases between the germline ends. This chain's CDR3 is CASSVERTGGLSYEQYF. The DNA for the CDR3 is TGTGCCAGCAGCGTAGAAAGGACTGGAGGACTTAGCTACGAGCAGTACTTC.

The V gene is TRBV7-6, the J gene TRBJ2-1, with TRBD2 as a possible D gene (6 bases). The germline V gene has CDR1 SGHVS and CDR2 FNYEAQ. The CDR3 contains 13 residues. Trimming pared 1 base from V and 9 bases from J, leaving 10 bases between. The CDR3 coding sequence is TGTGCCAGCAGCTTAGGGGGGAGGAGTGAGCAGTTCTTC. Its protein is CASSLGGRSEQFF.

In this sample, this clone turned up a few times. The chain has TRBV5-5 and TRBJ2-2; no definite D call. There are 14 residues in the CDR3. CDR1 and CDR2 from the germline V gene are SGHKS and YYEKEE (reference sequence). The V end was cut by 1 base, the J end by 1 base, with 5 bases between. In DNA, the CDR3 is TGTGCCAGCAGCTTGATCGGGAACACCGGGGAGCTGTTTTTT. Translation: CASSLIGNTGELFF. Drawing the rest from reference TRBV5-5 and TRBJ2-2, the complete variable domain is DAGVTQSPTHLIKTRGQQVTLRCSPISGHKSVSWYQQVLGQGPQFIFQYYEKEERGRGNFPDRFSARQFPNYSSELNVNALLLGDSALYLCASSLIGNTGELFFGEGSRLTVL.

The CDR3 region is CASSLSPDRYYGYTF. The DNA of the CDR3 is TGTGCCAGCAGTTTATCCCCCGACAGGTACTATGGCTACACCTTC. This chain connects TRBV27 to TRBJ1-2; the D gene is possibly TRBD1 (6 bases). This CDR3 spans 15 amino acids. Trimming stripped 0 bases from V and 3 bases from J, with 11 bases between. Germline-derived CDR1 and CDR2 are MNHEY and SMNVEV (reference sequence).

The V gene is TRBV18, the J gene TRBJ1-3; D might be TRBD1 (6 bases). V lost 4 bases and J 4 bases, leaving 17 bases between the germline ends. The CDR3 consists of 16 residues. The germline V gene encodes CDR1 KGHSH and CDR2 LQKENI. CDR3 in amino acids: CASSLLLTGTGNTIYF. As DNA, the CDR3 is TGTGCCAGCTCACTGTTACTTACAGGGACCGGAAACACCATATATTTT. The variable domain in full, completed from reference TRBV18 and TRBJ1-3, reads NAGVMQNPRHLVRRRGQEARLRCSPMKGHSHVYWYRQLPEEGLKFMVYLQKENIIDESGMPKERFSAEFPKEGPSILRIQQVVRGDSAAYFCASSLLLTGTGNTIYFGEGSWLTVV.

This clone was observed a single time. The J gene is TRBJ1-6, the V gene TRBV30; D is unclear. CDR1 and CDR2 from the germline V gene are GTSNPN and SVGIG (reference sequence). This CDR3 region has 16 residues. V was cut by 1 base and J by 9 bases, with 19 bases left in between. The CDR3 nucleotides read TGTGCCTGGAGTGCCCCTGGACGAGGGAGCGCTTCACCCCTCCACTTT. Translation gives CAWSAPGRGSASPLHF.

The chain employs TRBV7-2 and TRBJ2-5, with 8 bases fitting TRBD2. Germline values: CDR1 SGHTA, CDR2 FQGNSA. V shed 5 bases, J shed 4 bases, and the junction held 9 bases outside the gene matches. The CDR3 is 15 amino acids. CDR3 in DNA: TGTGCCAGCAGCCCGGGACTAGGCATTCGAGAGACCCAGTACTTC. Its protein is CASSPGLGIRETQYF.

The rearrangement links TRBV5-1 to TRBJ2-3; TRBD2 matches 12 bases. The CDR3 is 19 amino acids. Germline CDR1 is SGHRS and CDR2 is YFSETQ. The trim removed 4 bases at V and 0 bases at J, leaving 12 bases unmatched. CDR3 amino acids: CASSPSTSGRTTSTDTQYF. The CDR3 DNA follows: TGCGCCAGCAGCCCCTCTACTAGCGGGAGGACCACTAGCACAGATACGCAGTATTTT.

This chain joins TRBV27 and TRBJ1-2; D might be TRBD1 (6 bases). V lost 2 bases and J 3 bases, leaving 16 bases between the germline ends. The CDR3 contains 16 residues. The germline V gene has CDR1 MNHEY and CDR2 SMNVEV (reference sequence). The CDR3 is CASSLEGHPGDYGYTF. The CDR3, as DNA: TGTGCCAGCAGTTTAGAGGGACATCCAGGAGACTATGGCTACACCTTC.

The CDR3 loop reads CASSLEASGINNEQFF. In DNA form, the CDR3 reads TGCGCCAGCAGCTTGGAAGCTAGCGGGATAAACAATGAGCAGTTCTTC. This chain joins TRBV5-1 and TRBJ2-1, with TRBD2 matching 9 bases. This CDR3 has 16 amino acids. The trim removed 0 bases at V and 5 bases at J, leaving 6 bases unmatched. CDR1 and CDR2 from the germline V gene are SGHRS and YFSETQ.

The chain has TRBV19 and TRBJ1-3; 8 bases align to TRBD1. V shed 4 bases, J shed 3 bases, and the junction held 5 bases outside the gene matches. The CDR3 is 15 residues long. Germline loops: CDR1 LNHDA, CDR2 SQIVND (reference sequence). The CDR3 bases are TGTGCCAGTAGTACTCAGGGGGCGCGTGGAAACACCATATATTTT. Encoded protein: CASSTQGARGNTIYF.

The chain combines TRBV5-1 with TRBJ1-3; D might be TRBD1 (5 bases). Germline V gives CDR1 SGHRS, CDR2 YFSETQ. CDR3 length equals 14 residues. Deletions cut 2 bases from V and 0 bases from J, with 6 bases between. CDR3 residues: CASSFDSSGNTIYF. The CDR3 coding sequence is TGCGCCAGCAGCTTTGACAGCTCTGGAAACACCATATATTTT.

With respect to this clone: This specimen includes other DNA sequences encoding the same CDR3. The genes are TRBV9 and TRBJ1-1, with no clear D. The CDR3 runs 14 residues. V lost 0 bases and J lost 2, with 8 bases in between. CDR1 is SGDLS, CDR2 YYNGEE, per germline. In DNA form, the CDR3 reads TGTGCCAGCAGCGTAGCAGGCTCCAACACTGAAGCTTTCTTT. This translates into CASSVAGSNTEAFF.